A single sample gave rise to the 14 T cell receptor beta chains below, sequenced in a study of T cells in Graves' hyperthyroidism and ophthalmopathy. Using RNA transcripts as the source, TCR beta CDR3 regions were amplified. With the HTBI primer set, the TCR CDR3 went through a first round of RT-PCR. MiXCR was run by TCRdb on the multiplex PCR reads, yielding one entry per CDR3 protein. The sample includes some 770,000 distinct CDR3 sequences, about a sixth of them seen just once. Sample: blood. These receptors originate from a man between 18 and 35 years old with Graves' hyperthyroidism.

This clonotype has only a few counts. The V call is TRBV19, the J call TRBJ1-2, with D possibly TRBD1 on 5 matching bases. The CDR3 runs 18 residues. CDR1 and CDR2 from the germline V gene are LNHDA and SQIVND (reference sequence). With 3 bases removed from V and 3 bases from J, the gap between germline ends came to 23 bases. For the CDR3, the DNA is TGTGCCAGTAGTATCCGACAGAGAGCCGTGGAGAATTACTATGGCTACACCTTC. Residues: CASSIRQRAVENYYGYTF. The entire variable domain, with the rest obtained from reference TRBV19 and TRBJ1-2, is as follows: DGGITQSPKYLFRKEGQNVTLSCEQNLNHDAMYWYRQDPGQGLRLIYYSQIVNDFQKGDIAEGYSVSREKKESFPLTVTSAQKNPTAFYLCASSIRQRAVENYYGYTFGSGTRLTVV.

The chain is built from TRBV20-1 and TRBJ2-1; 10 bases map to TRBD2. Germline V gene sequence: CDR1 DFQATT, CDR2 SNEGSKA (reference sequence). The CDR3 extends over 16 amino acids. V was pared by 0 bases and J by 2 bases, with 4 bases of the junction left unmatched. The CDR3: CSARDQSGGAYNEQFF. CDR3 nucleotides: TGCAGTGCTAGAGATCAAAGCGGGGGGGCCTACAATGAGCAGTTCTTC.

This clonotype came up many times. V gene TRBV10-3 combines with J gene TRBJ2-1; TRBD2 aligns across 9 bases. With V trimmed by 10 bases and J by 6 bases, 7 bases remained unmatched. Germline CDR1 is ENHRY and CDR2 is SYGVKD. The CDR3 spans 13 residues. The CDR3 DNA sequence: TGTGCCACTTGCCGTAGCGGGAGCAATGAGCAGTTCTTC. Protein: CATCRSGSNEQFF.

The sample holds a few counts of this clonotype. The chain is built from TRBV28 and TRBJ2-6; the match to TRBD1 covers 10 bases. V shed 3 bases and J 0 bases; nucleotides not matched to a gene: 8. The CDR3 has 19 residues. Germline CDR1 and CDR2: MDHEN and SYDVKM. CDR3 sequence reads: CASSFPTTGGASGANVLTF. The CDR3 DNA reads TGTGCCAGCAGTTTCCCTACGACAGGGGGCGCCTCTGGGGCCAACGTCCTGACTTTC.

The rearrangement joins TRBV28 to TRBJ1-5, with TRBD1 matching over 9 bases. The V gene's germline CDR1 is MDHEN and CDR2 SYDVKM. The CDR3 sequence is 14 residues long. With V trimmed by 4 bases and J by 9 bases, 7 bases remained unmatched. The DNA for the CDR3 is TGTGCCAGCAGTTCCGGGACAGGGTTACTGCCCCAGCATTTT. This translates into CASSSGTGLLPQHF.

CDR3 in DNA: TGTGCCAGCAGCCTCCAACAGGGTCGTTTCTACGAGCAGTACTTC. It codes for CASSLQQGRFYEQYF. The chain recombines TRBV11-2 with TRBJ2-7; D perhaps matches TRBD1 (6 bases). In germline, CDR1 is SGHAT, CDR2 FQNNGV. V lost 5 bases to trimming and J lost 3 bases, with 17 bases between them. CDR3 size: 15 residues.

This clonotype was seen more than once but under ten times. The V call is TRBV7-6, the J call TRBJ2-7; TRBD2 matches 7 bases. The CDR3 is 15 amino acids. The junction had 10 bases not matched to a gene; V was cut back by 1 base and J by 7 bases. Germline V lookup: CDR1 SGHVS, CDR2 FNYEAQ. The CDR3 coding sequence is TGTGCCAGCAGCTTAGAAGGGAGGGTGCAAGAGGAGCAGTACTTC. Translation: CASSLEGRVQEEQYF. Full variable domain (outside the CDR3, taken from reference TRBV7-6 and TRBJ2-7): GAGVSQSPRYKVTKRGQDVALRCDPISGHVSLYWYRQALGQGPEFLTYFNYEAQQDKSGLPNDRFSAERPEGSISTLTIQRTEQRDSAMYRCASSLEGRVQEEQYFGPGTRLTVT.

This clonotype appeared many times. J is TRBJ2-3 and V is TRBV30; 9 bases are shared with TRBD2. J lost 3 bases, V lost 0 bases, and 13 bases had no gene match. Germline loops: CDR1 GTSNPN, CDR2 SVGIG (reference sequence). The CDR3 loop spans 18 amino acids. The CDR3: CAWSVRRTSGPGTDTQYF. Here the CDR3 DNA reads TGTGCCTGGAGTGTGAGGAGAACTAGCGGGCCCGGAACAGATACGCAGTATTTT.

This rearrangement joins TRBV29-1 to TRBJ1-1; D gene uncertain. The CDR3 is made up of 13 amino acids. Trimming took 6 bases from V and 0 from J, leaving 11 bases between them. Germline-derived CDR1 and CDR2 are SQVTM and ANQGSEA. The DNA for the CDR3 is TGCAGCGTAGAAAGTAATCTGAACACTGAAGCTTTCTTT. It is translated as CSVESNLNTEAFF.

In this sample, this clonotype turned up many times. The chain combines TRBV28 with TRBJ2-1; 15 bases are shared with TRBD2. With V trimmed by 10 bases and J by 0 bases, 7 bases remained unmatched. This CDR3 spans 17 amino acids. Per the germline V gene, CDR1 is MDHEN and CDR2 is SYDVKM. The CDR3 DNA reads as TGTGCCAATCGGACTAGCGGGGGGGGGAGCTCCTACAATGAGCAGTTCTTC. This sequence encodes CANRTSGGGSSYNEQFF.

This clonotype appeared many times. V usage is TRBV30 and J usage is TRBJ1-3; no clear D gene. CDR1 and CDR2 from the germline V gene are GTSNPN and SVGIG (reference sequence). The CDR3 has 13 amino acids. With 4 bases removed from V and 3 bases from J, the gap between germline ends came to 10 bases. The CDR3 DNA follows: TGTGCCTGGAACAAGGCCAGTGGAAACACCATATATTTT. Protein product: CAWNKASGNTIYF.

The chain uses TRBV7-9 and TRBJ2-3; D tentatively fits TRBD1 or TRBD2 (6 bases each). This CDR3 is built from 15 residues. V dropped 2 bases and J dropped 6 bases, with 15 bases sitting between them. Germline V CDR1 and CDR2: SEHNR, FQNEAQ (reference sequence). The DNA of the CDR3 is TGTGCCAGCAGCTTATTCGGGGGCAAGGATGATACGCAGTATTTT. Translating it yields CASSLFGGKDDTQYF.

This clonotype has a handful of counts. The rearrangement uses TRBV5-1 and TRBJ1-4, with 7 bases identical to TRBD1. The junction had 7 bases not matched to a gene; V was cut back by 1 base and J by 7 bases. CDR3 size: 15 residues. Germline V lookup: CDR1 SGHRS, CDR2 YFSETQ. The CDR3 loop reads CASSLFSAGGEKLFF. For the CDR3, the DNA is TGCGCCAGCAGCTTGTTCAGCGCAGGGGGTGAAAAACTGTTTTTT.

This clonotype was seen a few times. The chain uses TRBV5-1 and TRBJ2-7; TRBD1 is a possible D gene (6 bases). Germline V gene sequence: CDR1 SGHRS, CDR2 YFSETQ. The CDR3 has 14 amino acids. Trimming took 4 bases from V and 2 from J, leaving 13 bases between them. CDR3 in amino acids: CASSPDSKAYEQYF. The CDR3 DNA follows: TGCGCCAGCAGCCCGGACAGTAAAGCCTACGAGCAGTACTTC.